The rows below give T cell receptor beta chains drawn from one sample of a study of T cell clonotyping in hematopoietic cell transplantation. The method was immunoSEQ multiplex PCR; TCRdb's version includes in-frame clones alone and lacks a portion of them. The sample has some 27,000 clones; less than 85% are singletons. Sequencing was performed on peripheral blood mononuclear cells, taken before stem cell transplant. The receptors derive from a man between 35 and 55 years old with acute myeloid leukemia. Some clones in this sample may be carry-over from other donors' samples. The CDR3 runs from the conserved cysteine through the conserved F or W. Each record gives: J gene, clone size, V gene, D gene, CDR3 length, CDR3 DNA, CDR3 protein. The D gene is left open where the match is weak. A row's size may be missing; if present it is once, few, many or a size class.

TRBJ2-3 | NA | TRBV5-1 | NA | 14 | TGCGCCAGCAGCTTGGCCCCAAGCACAGATACGCAGTATTTT | CASSLAPSTDTQYF
TRBJ1-1 | NA | TRBV4-1 | NA | 14 | TGCGCCAGCAGCCAATGGGTTCCGAACACTGAAGCTTTCTTT | CASSQWVPNTEAFF
TRBJ2-1 | NA | TRBV7-7 | TRBD1 | 14 | TGTGCTAGCAGCTCTGGGACAGGGGCGAATGAGCAGTTCTTC | CASSSGTGANEQFF
TRBJ1-4 | NA | TRBV30 | TRBD1 | 15 | TGTGCCTGGAGACAGGGGAGGACAACTAATGAAAAACTGTTTTTT | CAWRQGRTTNEKLFF
TRBJ1-1 | NA | TRBV6-6 | NA | 13 | TGTGCCAGCACTCCGGCAGAGAACACTGAAGCTTTCTTT | CASTPAENTEAFF
TRBJ1-1 | NA | TRBV6-1 | NA | 14 | TGTGCCAGCAGGCCAGGATTGGGGCTCGTCGAAGCTTTCTTT | CASRPGLGLVEAFF
TRBJ1-1 | NA | TRBV29-1 | NA | 13 | TGCAGCCTCCAGTCTCTATCGAACACTGAAGCTTTCTTT | CSLQSLSNTEAFF
TRBJ2-1 | NA | TRBV30 | NA | 14 | TGTGCCTGGAGTCTGGGTAGCTCCTACAATGAGCAGTTCTTC | CAWSLGSSYNEQFF
TRBJ2-1 | NA | TRBV2 | TRBD2 | 17 | TGTGCCAGCAGTGTCACAGGAGGACTAGCGGGGTTGAGTGAGCAGTTCTTC | CASSVTGGLAGLSEQFF
TRBJ2-7 | NA | TRBV6-1 | NA | 15 | TGTGCCAGCAGTGACATGTGGGGGGCAGCCTACGAGCAGTACTTC | CASSDMWGAAYEQYF
TRBJ2-1 | NA | TRBV5-1 | NA | 13 | TGCGCCAGCAGCCCTGGGACCTACAATGAGCAGTTCTTC | CASSPGTYNEQFF
TRBJ1-2 | NA | TRBV6-5 | NA | 14 | TGTGCCAGCAAGGAGTACTTGACTAACTATGGCTACACCTTC | CASKEYLTNYGYTF
TRBJ1-1 | NA | TRBV28 | NA | 12 | TGTGCCAGCAGTTTATTACCCTCCTTAGCTTTCTTT | CASSLLPSLAFF
TRBJ1-5 | once | TRBV7-2 | TRBD1 | 14 | TGTGCCAGCAGCTTAAGACAGGGTACTCAGCCCCAGCATTTT | CASSLRQGTQPQHF
TRBJ2-3 | NA | TRBV27 | NA | 14 | TGTGCCAGCAGTTATGGGGGGAGGACAGATACGCAGTATTTT | CASSYGGRTDTQYF
TRBJ2-1 | NA | TRBV5-4 | NA | 12 | TGTGCCAGCAGCTTATTCGTCAATGAGCAGTTCTTC | CASSLFVNEQFF
TRBJ2-5 | NA | TRBV29-1 | NA | 13 | TGCAGCGTTGAAGGAGGGGCAGAAGAGACCCAGTACTTC | CSVEGGAEETQYF
TRBJ2-1 | NA | TRBV2 | TRBD2 | 14 | TGTGCCAGCAGTCTAGCGGGGGGCGGGAATGAGCAGTTCTTC | CASSLAGGGNEQFF
TRBJ1-3 | NA | TRBV28 | NA | 17 | TGTGCCAGCAGTTCGGGACGGTGGACCGTAACTGGAAACACCATATATTTT | CASSSGRWTVTGNTIYF
TRBJ2-3 | NA | TRBV6-6 | NA | 15 | TGTGCCAGCAGTTCGCAGTACTCTAGCACAGATACGCAGTATTTT | CASSSQYSSTDTQYF
TRBJ1-2 | NA | TRBV29-1 | NA | 14 | TGCAGCGTTGAAGATCGTCGAGGGAGGAATGGCTACACCTTC | CSVEDRRGRNGYTF
TRBJ1-2 | NA | TRBV28 | TRBD1 | 15 | TGTGCCAGCAGAACAACCGGGACAGGGGAGAATGGCTACACCTTC | CASRTTGTGENGYTF
TRBJ1-5 | NA | TRBV30 | NA | 15 | TGTGCCTGGAGTCCTCGGGGCGGGAGCAATCAGCCCCAGCATTTT | CAWSPRGGSNQPQHF
TRBJ1-2 | few | TRBV7-8 | TRBD1 | 14 | TGTGCCAGCAGCTCCGGACAGGGCGGCTATGGCTACACCTTC | CASSSGQGGYGYTF
TRBJ1-2 | NA | TRBV13 | TRBD1 | 15 | TGTGCCAGCAGCCCCGGGATGAACAGGGGCGGTGGCTACACCTTC | CASSPGMNRGGGYTF
TRBJ2-7 | NA | TRBV11-3 | NA | 14 | TGTGCCAGCAGCTTGATTAACAGGGCCTACGAGCAGTACTTC | CASSLINRAYEQYF
TRBJ2-7 | once | TRBV6-4 | TRBD2 | 16 | TGTGCCAGCAGTGAGGTAGCGGGAGCCGGAATCTACGAGCAGTACTTC | CASSEVAGAGIYEQYF
TRBJ2-1 | NA | TRBV6-6 | NA | 12 | TGTGCCAGCAGTCTAGTAGGAAATGAGCAGTTCTTC | CASSLVGNEQFF
TRBJ2-3 | NA | TRBV5-4 | NA | 16 | TGTGCCAGCAGCTTGGTGACAGTGCCTAGCACAGATACGCAGTATTTT | CASSLVTVPSTDTQYF
TRBJ1-5 | few | TRBV10-3 | NA | 13 | TGTGCCATCGGTGGACAGTCGAGTCAGCCCCAGCATTTT | CAIGGQSSQPQHF
TRBJ1-5 | few | TRBV28 | TRBD1 | 19 | TGTGCCAGCAGTTTGCTAAACAGGGGGGAATATACATTTCTACAGCCCCAGCATTTT | CASSLLNRGEYTFLQPQHF
TRBJ1-4 | NA | TRBV10-3 | NA | 16 | TGTGCCATCAGTGAGTCTCCGGTTGCGACTAATGAAAAACTGTTTTTT | CAISESPVATNEKLFF
TRBJ2-2 | few | TRBV7-8 | TRBD1 | 16 | TGTGCCAGCAGCCATCCCAGGGGGCTAAGGAACGGGGAGCTGTTTTTT | CASSHPRGLRNGELFF
TRBJ2-6 | NA | TRBV5-4 | TRBD1 | 17 | TGTGCCAGCAGCTCTCGGACAGGGAGCTCTGGGGCCAACGTCCTGACTTTC | CASSSRTGSSGANVLTF
TRBJ2-3 | NA | TRBV5-1 | NA | 14 | TGCGCCAGCAGCATTAGCGGAGAAACCGATACGCAGTATTTT | CASSISGETDTQYF
TRBJ1-2 | NA | TRBV11-2 | TRBD1 | 15 | TGTGCCAGCAGCTTAGGAGGGACAGGGCGCTATGGCTACACCTTC | CASSLGGTGRYGYTF
TRBJ2-3 | NA | TRBV5-1 | TRBD1 | 16 | TGCGCCAGCAACCCGGGACAGGGGGCGCGCACAGATACGCAGTATTTT | CASNPGQGARTDTQYF
TRBJ1-1 | NA | TRBV19 | NA | 14 | TGTGCCAGTAGTATGGCACTTACGAACACTGAAGCTTTCTTT | CASSMALTNTEAFF
TRBJ2-7 | NA | TRBV6-1 | NA | 15 | TGTGCCAGCAGTGATCCGCGTATAGGGGCCTACGAGCAGTACTTC | CASSDPRIGAYEQYF
TRBJ1-4 | NA | TRBV6-6 | NA | 12 | TGTGCCAGCGGTCGGGACAAGGAAAAACTGTTTTTT | CASGRDKEKLFF
TRBJ1-1 | few | TRBV7-2 | NA | 14 | TGTGCCAGCAGCCCCCGTAGGCTGGGCACTGAAGCTTTCTTT | CASSPRRLGTEAFF
TRBJ2-6 | NA | TRBV7-7 | NA | 17 | TGTGCTAGCAGCTTAGGTCCGCTGAGATCTGGGGCCAACGTCCTGACTTTC | CASSLGPLRSGANVLTF
TRBJ2-7 | NA | TRBV23-1 | TRBD2 | 17 | TGCGCCAGCAGTCAACAAACTACTAGCGGGACCAACTACGAGCAGTACTTC | CASSQQTTSGTNYEQYF
TRBJ1-1 | NA | TRBV7-3 | TRBD1 | 13 | TGTGCCAGCAGCTTAAAGGGGGACAGGGCGGCTTTCTTT | CASSLKGDRAAFF
TRBJ1-4 | NA | TRBV27 | TRBD1 | 17 | TGTGCCAGCAGCCTCGGGAGGTGGGACAGGGGGGATGAAAAACTGTTTTTT | CASSLGRWDRGDEKLFF
TRBJ2-6 | NA | TRBV9 | NA | 14 | TGTGCCAGTATTACAGAGACTGGGGCCAACGTCCTGACTTTC | CASITETGANVLTF
TRBJ2-2 | NA | TRBV19 | TRBD1 | 17 | TGTGCCAGTAGTATAGGGGGGTTCAGGGGGCTCACCGGGGAGCTGTTTTTT | CASSIGGFRGLTGELFF
TRBJ1-1 | NA | TRBV1 | NA | 18 | TGCACCAGCAGCCAAGATCTTTTGCCGCTTATTGAACACTGGGAAGCTTTCTTT | CTSSQDLLPLIEHWEAFF